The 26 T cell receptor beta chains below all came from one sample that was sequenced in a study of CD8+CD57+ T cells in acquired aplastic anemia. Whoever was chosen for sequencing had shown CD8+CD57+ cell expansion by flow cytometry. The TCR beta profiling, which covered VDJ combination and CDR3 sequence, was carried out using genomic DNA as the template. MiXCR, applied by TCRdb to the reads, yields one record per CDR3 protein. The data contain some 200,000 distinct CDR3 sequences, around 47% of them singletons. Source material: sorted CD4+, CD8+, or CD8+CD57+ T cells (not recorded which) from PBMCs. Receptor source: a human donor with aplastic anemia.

The CDR3 is CATSRGVIREETQYF. In DNA form, the CDR3 reads TGTGCCACCAGCAGAGGTGTTATCAGGGAAGAGACCCAGTACTTC. The chain uses TRBV15 and TRBJ2-5, with a weak D call TRBD1 (5 bases). Trimming pared 1 base from V and 3 bases from J, leaving 12 bases between. Germline V gives CDR1 LNHNV, CDR2 YYDKDF (reference sequence). The CDR3 totals 15 residues.

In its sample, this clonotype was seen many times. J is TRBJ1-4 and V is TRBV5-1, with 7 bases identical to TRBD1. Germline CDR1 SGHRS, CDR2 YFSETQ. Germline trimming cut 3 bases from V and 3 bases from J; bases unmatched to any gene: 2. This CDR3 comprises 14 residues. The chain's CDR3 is CASSSGTANEKLFF. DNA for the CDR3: TGCGCCAGCAGCTCAGGGACAGCTAATGAAAAACTGTTTTTT.

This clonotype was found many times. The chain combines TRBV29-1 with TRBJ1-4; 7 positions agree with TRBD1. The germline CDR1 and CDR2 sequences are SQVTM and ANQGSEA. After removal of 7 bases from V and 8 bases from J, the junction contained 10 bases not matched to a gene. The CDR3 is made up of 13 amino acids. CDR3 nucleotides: TGCAGCGCCAAGGGGAGGGGGCGCGAAAAACTGTTTTTT. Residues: CSAKGRGREKLFF. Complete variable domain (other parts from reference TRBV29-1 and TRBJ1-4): SAVISQKPSRDICQRGTSLTIQCQVDSQVTMMFWYRQQPGQSLTLIATANQGSEATYESGFVIDKFPISRPNLTFSTLTVSNMSPEDSSIYLCSAKGRGREKLFFGSGTQLSVL.

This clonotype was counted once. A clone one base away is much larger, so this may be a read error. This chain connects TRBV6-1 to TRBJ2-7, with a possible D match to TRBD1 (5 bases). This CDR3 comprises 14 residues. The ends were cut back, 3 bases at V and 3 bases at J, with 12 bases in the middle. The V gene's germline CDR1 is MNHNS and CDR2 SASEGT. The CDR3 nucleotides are TGTGCCAGCAGTGAGAATGGGGCTAGCTACGAGCAGTACTTC. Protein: CASSENGASYEQYF.

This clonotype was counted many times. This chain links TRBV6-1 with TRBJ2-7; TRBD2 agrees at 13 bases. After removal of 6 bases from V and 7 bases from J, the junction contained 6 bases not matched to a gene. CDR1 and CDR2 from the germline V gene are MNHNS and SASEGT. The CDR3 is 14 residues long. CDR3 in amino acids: CASRRGLAGDEQYF. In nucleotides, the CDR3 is TGTGCCAGCAGACGAGGACTAGCGGGAGATGAGCAGTACTTC.

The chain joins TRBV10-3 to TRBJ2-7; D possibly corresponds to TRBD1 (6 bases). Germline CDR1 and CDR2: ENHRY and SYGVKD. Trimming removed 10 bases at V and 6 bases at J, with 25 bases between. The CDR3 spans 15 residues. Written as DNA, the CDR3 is TGTGCCAGCAGGGGATTGGACAGAACTCCTGGCGAGCAGTACTTC. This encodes CASRGLDRTPGEQYF.

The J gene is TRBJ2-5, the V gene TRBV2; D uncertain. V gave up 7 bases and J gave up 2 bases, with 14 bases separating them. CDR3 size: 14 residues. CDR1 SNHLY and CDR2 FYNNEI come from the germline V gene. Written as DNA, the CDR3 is TGTGCCAGCACCCCCTTGACTCAACAAGAGACCCAGTACTTC. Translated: CASTPLTQQETQYF.

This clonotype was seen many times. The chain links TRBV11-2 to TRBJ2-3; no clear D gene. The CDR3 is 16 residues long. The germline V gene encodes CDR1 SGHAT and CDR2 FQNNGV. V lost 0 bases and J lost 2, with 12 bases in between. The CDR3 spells CASSLDGNRFTDTQYF. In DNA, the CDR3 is TGTGCCAGCAGCTTAGATGGTAACCGATTCACAGATACGCAGTATTTT.

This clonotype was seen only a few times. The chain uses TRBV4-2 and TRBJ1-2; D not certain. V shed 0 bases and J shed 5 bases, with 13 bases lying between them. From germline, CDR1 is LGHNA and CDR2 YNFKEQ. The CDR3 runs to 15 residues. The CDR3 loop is CASSQDGSRGYGYTF. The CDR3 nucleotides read TGTGCCAGCAGCCAAGATGGGTCACGGGGATATGGCTACACCTTC.

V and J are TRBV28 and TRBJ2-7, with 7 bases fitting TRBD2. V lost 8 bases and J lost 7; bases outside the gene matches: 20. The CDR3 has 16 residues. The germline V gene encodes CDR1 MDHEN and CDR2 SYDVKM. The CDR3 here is CASATLGAGHLKEQYF. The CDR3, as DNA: TGTGCCAGCGCAACTCTGGGAGCGGGGCATCTTAAGGAGCAGTACTTC.

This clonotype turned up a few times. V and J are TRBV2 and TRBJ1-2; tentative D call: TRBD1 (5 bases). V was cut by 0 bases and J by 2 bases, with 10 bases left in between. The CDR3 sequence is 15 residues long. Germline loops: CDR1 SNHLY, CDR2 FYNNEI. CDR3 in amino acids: CASSEARGGNYGYTF. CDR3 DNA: TGTGCCAGCAGTGAAGCGCGCGGGGGGAACTATGGCTACACCTTC.

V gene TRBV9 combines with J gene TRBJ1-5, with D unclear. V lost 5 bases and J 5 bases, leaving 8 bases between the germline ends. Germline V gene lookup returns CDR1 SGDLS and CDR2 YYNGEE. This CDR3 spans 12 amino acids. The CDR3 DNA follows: TGTGCCAGCAGTATGGATGATCAGCCCCAGCATTTT. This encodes CASSMDDQPQHF.

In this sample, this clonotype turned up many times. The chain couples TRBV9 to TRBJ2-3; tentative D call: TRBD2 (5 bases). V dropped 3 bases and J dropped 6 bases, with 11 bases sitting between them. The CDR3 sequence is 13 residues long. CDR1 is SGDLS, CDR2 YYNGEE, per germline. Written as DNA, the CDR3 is TGTGCCAGCAGCGAAGGACTCTTGGATACGCAGTATTTT. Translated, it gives CASSEGLLDTQYF.

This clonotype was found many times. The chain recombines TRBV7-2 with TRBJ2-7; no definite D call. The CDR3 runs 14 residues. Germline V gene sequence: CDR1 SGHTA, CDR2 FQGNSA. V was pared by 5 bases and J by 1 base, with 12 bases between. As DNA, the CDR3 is TGTGCCAGCAGCCAGCCCGGGCTATCCTACGAGCAGTACTTC. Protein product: CASSQPGLSYEQYF. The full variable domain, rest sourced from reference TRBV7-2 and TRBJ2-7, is GAGVSQSPSNKVTEKGKDVELRCDPISGHTALYWYRQSLGQGLEFLIYFQGNSAPDKSGLPSDRFSAERTGGSVSTLTIQRTQQEDSAVYLCASSQPGLSYEQYFGPGTRLTVT.

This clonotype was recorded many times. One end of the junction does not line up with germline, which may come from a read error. CDR3 sequence (DNA): TGCGCCAGCAGCTCCGGGACAGGGGACGAGCAGTACTTC. Translating gives CASSSGTGDEQYF. The chain has TRBV7-8 and TRBJ2-7, with 10 bases matching TRBD1. Germline CDR1 SGHVS, CDR2 FQNEAQ. There are 13 residues in the CDR3. The full variable domain, its missing parts supplied by reference TRBV7-8 and TRBJ2-7, is GAGVSQSPRYKVAKRGQDVALRCDPISGHVSLFWYQQALGQGPEFLTYFQNEAQLDKSGLPSDRFFAERPEGSVSTLKIQRTQQEDSAVYLCASSSGTGDEQYFGPGTRLTVT.

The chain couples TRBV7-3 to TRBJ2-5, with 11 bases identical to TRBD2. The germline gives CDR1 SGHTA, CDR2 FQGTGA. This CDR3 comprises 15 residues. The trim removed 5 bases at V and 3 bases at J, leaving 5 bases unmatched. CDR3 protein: CASSPGTSGKETQYF. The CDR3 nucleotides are TGTGCCAGCAGCCCCGGGACTAGCGGAAAAGAGACCCAGTACTTC.

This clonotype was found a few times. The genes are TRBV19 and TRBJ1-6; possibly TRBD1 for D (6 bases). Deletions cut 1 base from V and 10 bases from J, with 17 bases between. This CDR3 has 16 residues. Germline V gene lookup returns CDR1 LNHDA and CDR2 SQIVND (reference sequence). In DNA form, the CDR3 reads TGTGCCAGTAGTATAGCGGCAGGGGCCGTCGGATCACCCCTCCACTTT. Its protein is CASSIAAGAVGSPLHF.

This CDR3 reads CASSSDRGLSPLHF. The CDR3 bases are TGTGCCAGCAGTTCCGACAGGGGGCTATCACCCCTCCACTTT. J is TRBJ1-6 and V is TRBV6-5; 10 bases fit TRBD1. This CDR3 is 14 amino acids long. Per the germline V gene, CDR1 is MNHEY and CDR2 is SVGAGI. V lost 4 bases to trimming and J lost 10 bases; unmatched junction nucleotides: 4.

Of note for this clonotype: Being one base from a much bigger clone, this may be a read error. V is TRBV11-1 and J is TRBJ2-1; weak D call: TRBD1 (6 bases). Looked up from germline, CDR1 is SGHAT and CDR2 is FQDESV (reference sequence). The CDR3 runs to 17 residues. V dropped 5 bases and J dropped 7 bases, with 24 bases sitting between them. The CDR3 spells CASSPGGARGNRNEQFF. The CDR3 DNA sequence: TGTGCCAGCAGCCCAGGTGGGGCAAGGGGGAATAGGAATGAGCAGTTCTTC.

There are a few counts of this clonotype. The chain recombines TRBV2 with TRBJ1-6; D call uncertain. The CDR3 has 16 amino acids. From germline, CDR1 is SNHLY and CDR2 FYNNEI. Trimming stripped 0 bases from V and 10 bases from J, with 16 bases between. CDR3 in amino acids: CASSEARIGQNSPLHF. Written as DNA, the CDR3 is TGTGCCAGCAGTGAAGCGCGTATCGGTCAGAACTCACCCCTCCACTTT.

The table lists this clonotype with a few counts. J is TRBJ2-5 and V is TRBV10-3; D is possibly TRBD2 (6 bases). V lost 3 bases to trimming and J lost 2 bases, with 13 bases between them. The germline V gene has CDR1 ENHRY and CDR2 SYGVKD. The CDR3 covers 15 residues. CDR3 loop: CAISDTGSRQETQYF. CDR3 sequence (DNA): TGTGCCATCAGTGATACCGGGAGCCGACAAGAGACCCAGTACTTC.

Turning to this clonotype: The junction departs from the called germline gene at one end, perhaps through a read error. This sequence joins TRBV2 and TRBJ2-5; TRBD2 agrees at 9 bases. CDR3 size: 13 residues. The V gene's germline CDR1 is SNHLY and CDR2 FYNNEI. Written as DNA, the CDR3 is TGTGCCAGCAGGCGGGAGGGCCGGGAGACCCAGGACTTC. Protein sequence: CASRREGRETQDF.

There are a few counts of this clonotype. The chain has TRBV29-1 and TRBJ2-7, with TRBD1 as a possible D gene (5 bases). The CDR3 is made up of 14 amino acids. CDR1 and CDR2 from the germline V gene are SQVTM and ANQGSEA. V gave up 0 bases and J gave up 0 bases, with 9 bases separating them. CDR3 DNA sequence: TGCAGCGTTGAAGATACACAGGCCTCCTACGAGCAGTACTTC. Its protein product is CSVEDTQASYEQYF.

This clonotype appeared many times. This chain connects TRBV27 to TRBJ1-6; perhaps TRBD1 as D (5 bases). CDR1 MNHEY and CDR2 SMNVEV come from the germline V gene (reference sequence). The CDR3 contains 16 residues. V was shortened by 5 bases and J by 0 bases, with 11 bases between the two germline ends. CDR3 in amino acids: CASSPRQGSYNSPLHF. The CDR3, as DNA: TGTGCCAGCAGTCCCCGGCAGGGCTCCTATAATTCACCCCTCCACTTT.

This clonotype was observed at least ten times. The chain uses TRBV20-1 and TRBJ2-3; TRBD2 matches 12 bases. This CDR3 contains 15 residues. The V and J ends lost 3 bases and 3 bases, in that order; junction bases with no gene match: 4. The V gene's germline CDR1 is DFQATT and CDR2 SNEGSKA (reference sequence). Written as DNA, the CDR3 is TGCAGTGCTAGGACTAGCGGGAGTAGGACAGATACGCAGTATTTT. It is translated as CSARTSGSRTDTQYF.

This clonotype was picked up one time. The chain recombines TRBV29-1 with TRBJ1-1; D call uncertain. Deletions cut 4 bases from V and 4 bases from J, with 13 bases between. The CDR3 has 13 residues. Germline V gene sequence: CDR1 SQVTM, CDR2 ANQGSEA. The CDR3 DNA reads TGCAGCGTTGGCGGGAGAAGGAGCACTGAAGCTTTCTTT. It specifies CSVGGRRSTEAFF.